These 9 T cell receptor beta chains were all obtained from the same sample, sequenced in a study of regulatory T cells in long-lasting Graves disease. Time point defined: newly diagnosed GD, antithyroid drugs for less than 3 months. Scientists built the TCR library using RNA that was extracted from PBMCs. Building the TCR beta libraries relied on iRepertoire HTBI primers, and CDR3 regions underwent Arm-PCR. TCRdb redid the calling of the multiplex PCR reads with MiXCR, one entry per CDR3 protein. The sample lists approximately 400,000 distinct CDR3 sequences; about 15% were seen once. These records were also assigned to another study, of T cells in Graves' hyperthyroidism and ophthalmopathy.

This material consisted of peripheral blood mononuclear cells (PBMCs), taken at new diagnosis, from a patient treated with antithyroid drugs. These receptors all stem from a middle-aged woman with Graves disease.

The chain couples TRBV11-2 to TRBJ1-2; 8 nucleotides agree with TRBD1. The CDR3 sequence is 14 residues long. After removal of 5 bases from V and 3 bases from J, the junction contained 5 bases not matched to a gene. Germline V CDR1 and CDR2: SGHAT, FQNNGV. CDR3 in DNA: TGTGCCAGCAGCCAAGGACAGGGCTACTATGGCTACACCTTC. Protein sequence: CASSQGQGYYGYTF.

This clonotype was recorded a few times. The V call is TRBV14, the J call TRBJ1-2; 8 bases align to TRBD1. Germline-derived CDR1 and CDR2 are SGHDN and FVKESK. The CDR3 length is 15 residues. Losses at the gene ends were 3 bases for V and 3 bases for J; bases not matched to a gene: 6. Here the CDR3 reads CASSHWTGSDYGYTF. For the CDR3, the DNA is TGTGCCAGCAGCCATTGGACAGGGTCTGACTATGGCTACACCTTC.

V usage is TRBV6-2 or TRBV6-3 and J usage is TRBJ2-6; D gene uncertain. In germline, CDR1 is MNHEY, CDR2 SVGEGT. The CDR3 contains 14 residues. Trimming shortened V by 8 bases and J by 0 bases, and 8 bases separated the two germline ends. The DNA of the CDR3 is TGTGCCAGCGCCAGGAACTCTGGGGCCAACGTCCTGACTTTC. It specifies CASARNSGANVLTF.

As for this clonotype: This sequence may be a read error, since a much larger clone differs from it by one base. CDR3 region: CASIPGSPGANALTF. Written as DNA, the CDR3 is TGTGCCAGCATTCCAGGGTCCCCTGGGGCCAACGCCCTGACTTTC. V is TRBV2 and J is TRBJ2-6; D perhaps matches TRBD1 (5 bases). This CDR3 has 15 amino acids. CDR1 is SNHLY, CDR2 FYNNEI, per germline. The full variable domain, rest sourced from reference TRBV2 and TRBJ2-6, is EPEVTQTPSHQVTQMGQEVILRCVPISNHLYFYWYRQILGQKVEFLVSFYNNEISEKSEIFDDQFSVERPDGSNFTLKIRSTKLEDSAMYFCASIPGSPGANALTFGAGSRLTVL.

This clonotype has only a few counts. The chain combines TRBV6-1 with TRBJ2-5; 7 bases map to TRBD2. Germline V gene lookup returns CDR1 MNHNS and CDR2 SASEGT. The CDR3 is made up of 15 amino acids. V was clipped by 7 bases and J by 5 bases; unmatched bases: 13. CDR3 loop: CASIPYQFGRETQYF. The CDR3, as DNA: TGTGCCAGCATACCGTACCAGTTCGGGAGGGAGACCCAGTACTTC.

About this clonotype itself: One end of the junction is discordant with germline, which a read error may explain. The chain links TRBV3-1 to TRBJ2-7; 8 bases map to TRBD2. The CDR3 runs 15 residues. From germline, CDR1 is LGHDT and CDR2 YNNKEL (reference sequence). This chain's CDR3 is CASSQATKAWREVDF. In nucleotides, the CDR3 is TGTGCCAGCAGCCAAGCCACAAAAGCCTGGCGGGAGGTGGACTTC.

This clonotype was counted only a few times. Just one base apart from a much larger clone, this may be a read error. The chain has TRBV13 and TRBJ2-7; tentatively, D is TRBD1 (6 bases). The length of the CDR3 is 15 residues. CDR1 is PRHDT, CDR2 FYEKMQ, per germline (reference sequence). V was trimmed by 5 bases and J by 3 bases, leaving 17 bases between them. CDR3 amino acids: CASSVSQGRFYEQYF. The CDR3 DNA is TGTGCCAGCAGCGTGTCACAGGGCAGATTCTACGAGCAGTACTTC.

This clonotype appeared many times. V and J are TRBV2 and TRBJ2-7; 10 nucleotides align to TRBD2. Germline CDR1 reads SNHLY; CDR2 reads FYNNEI. After removal of 3 bases from V and 6 bases from J, the junction contained 5 bases not matched to a gene. This CDR3 is 14 amino acids long. CDR3 DNA: TGTGCCAGCAGTGAGTCTAGCGGGAGTCGCGAGCAGTACTTC. This encodes CASSESSGSREQYF.

The chain employs TRBV5-1 and TRBJ1-1, with a weak D call TRBD1 (5 bases). Germline V lookup: CDR1 SGHRS, CDR2 YFSETQ. V was cut by 0 bases and J by 3 bases, with 12 bases left in between. The CDR3 has 15 residues. The CDR3 region has the DNA TGCGCCAGCAGCTTGGGAGTCAGGGCCGACACTGAAGCTTTCTTT. It encodes CASSLGVRADTEAFF.